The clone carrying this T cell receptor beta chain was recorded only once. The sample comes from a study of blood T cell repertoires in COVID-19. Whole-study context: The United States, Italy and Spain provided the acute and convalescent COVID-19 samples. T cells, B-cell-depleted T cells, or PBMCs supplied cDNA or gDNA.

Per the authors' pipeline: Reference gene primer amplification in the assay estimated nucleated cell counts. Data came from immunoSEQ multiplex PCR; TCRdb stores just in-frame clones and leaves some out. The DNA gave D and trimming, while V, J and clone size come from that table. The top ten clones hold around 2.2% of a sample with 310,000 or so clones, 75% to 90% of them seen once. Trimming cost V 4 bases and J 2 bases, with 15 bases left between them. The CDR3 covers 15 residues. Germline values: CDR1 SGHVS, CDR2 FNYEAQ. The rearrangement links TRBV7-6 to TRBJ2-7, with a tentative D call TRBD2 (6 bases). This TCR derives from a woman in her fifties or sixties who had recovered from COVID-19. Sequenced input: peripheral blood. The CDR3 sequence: CASSSGERFPYEQYF. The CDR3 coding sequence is TGTGCCAGCAGCTCGGGAGAGAGGTTCCCCTACGAGCAGTACTTC.